The T cell receptor beta chain described here comes from a study of vaccination and CD4 T cells after COVID-19. Study-wide background: Blood was drawn a median roughly 66 days post second dose, range 14 to 241.

Specified treatment: roughly 11-day PBMC culture with coronavirus spike peptide pools or control peptides (ViraFEST assay). The sample holds a few counts of this clonotype. Its antigen remains unidentified. The V and J ends lost 7 bases and 5 bases respectively, with 16 bases between them. The CDR3 has 14 residues. Looked up from germline, CDR1 is SNHLY and CDR2 is FYNNEI. The Oncomine TCR Beta short-read assay was applied to DNA of cultured CD4+ T cells. From the PCR reads, TCRdb called clonotypes with MiXCR, one entry per CDR3 protein. The table lists 12,000 to 15,000 distinct CDR3 sequences, about 25% of them singletons.

The chain combines TRBV2 with TRBJ2-3; D unresolved. The sequence derives from a human donor who had recovered from COVID-19. Input material: CD4+ T cells from blood, cultured in vitro. Here the CDR3 reads CASKKVAFGDTQYF. The CDR3 nucleotides are TGTGCCAGCAAGAAGGTAGCTTTTGGAGATACGCAGTATTTT. The full variable domain, its missing parts supplied by reference TRBV2 and TRBJ2-3, is EPEVTQTPSHQVTQMGQEVILRCVPISNHLYFYWYRQILGQKVEFLVSFYNNEISEKSEIFDDQFSVERPDGSNFTLKIRSTKLEDSAMYFCASKKVAFGDTQYFGPGTRLTVL.